This entry lists 28 T cell receptor beta chains sequenced from one sample in a study of CD8 T cells in ankylosing spondylitis. MiXCR, applied by TCRdb to the 5' RACE reads, yields one record per CDR3 protein. Among about 220,000 distinct CDR3 sequences, 25% to 30% were seen once, and the ten largest hold about 7%. Sequenced: blood, either unsorted or a sorted T cell fraction (not recorded which). These receptors were taken from a male donor with ankylosing spondylitis or in good health (not recorded which).

The V call is TRBV27, the J call TRBJ2-3; D may be TRBD2 (5 bases). Deletions cut 7 bases from V and 4 bases from J, with 15 bases between. The CDR3 covers 14 residues. Germline-derived CDR1 and CDR2 are MNHEY and SMNVEV (reference sequence). This chain's CDR3 is CASIAERSPDTQYF. The CDR3 DNA is TGTGCCAGCATCGCAGAGCGGAGCCCAGATACGCAGTATTTT.

This clonotype was found a few times. The gene calls are TRBV4-2 and TRBJ2-1, with D possibly being TRBD2 (5 bases). There are 13 residues in the CDR3. Between the trimmed V and J ends, which lost 0 bases and 9 bases, there was a span of 9 bases. The V gene's germline CDR1 is LGHNA and CDR2 YNFKEQ. This CDR3 reads CASSQETRGEQFF. The CDR3, as DNA: TGTGCCAGCAGCCAAGAAACCCGGGGTGAGCAGTTCTTC.

V usage is TRBV30 and J usage is TRBJ2-5, with D perhaps TRBD1 (6 bases). In germline, CDR1 is GTSNPN, CDR2 SVGIG (reference sequence). The V and J ends lost 2 bases and 9 bases respectively, with 19 bases between them. This CDR3 spans 14 amino acids. As DNA, the CDR3 is TGTGCCTGGAGTAGACCGGCAGGGGCCCGGGCCCAGTACTTC. Amino acids: CAWSRPAGARAQYF.

This clonotype was counted only a few times. This chain links TRBV14 with TRBJ2-7; D could derive from TRBD1 or TRBD2 (5 bases each). V shed 4 bases and J shed 10 bases, with 11 bases lying between them. The CDR3 extends over 11 amino acids. Germline CDR1 reads SGHDN; CDR2 reads FVKESK. Written as DNA, the CDR3 is TGTGCCAGCAGCCTTGGGACCACACAGTACTTC. Its protein is CASSLGTTQYF.

CDR3 in DNA: TGCGCCAGCAGCCAAGCGGTAGCGGGAGCATCAGATACGCAGTATTTT. Protein: CASSQAVAGASDTQYF. The V call is TRBV4-3, the J call TRBJ2-3; 9 bases line up with TRBD2. CDR1 is LGHNA and CDR2 is YSLEER in the germline V gene. There are 16 residues in the CDR3. Trimming removed 1 base from V and 4 bases from J; junction bases left unmatched: 6.

Ten or more counts support this clonotype. The CDR3 is CSSRLAGAVRDTQYF. CDR3 nucleotides: TGCAGTTCACGTTTAGCGGGAGCTGTGCGGGATACGCAGTATTTT. The rearrangement uses TRBV20-1 and TRBJ2-3; 9 bases match TRBD2. The V gene's germline CDR1 is DFQATT and CDR2 SNEGSKA (reference sequence). CDR3 length: 15 residues. V lost 8 bases, J lost 6 bases, and 15 bases stayed unmatched.

This clonotype appeared many times. The rearrangement joins TRBV12-3 or TRBV12-4 to TRBJ1-5; perhaps TRBD1 as D (6 bases). CDR3 length: 12 amino acids. V was pared by 7 bases and J by 6 bases, with 10 bases between. CDR3 in amino acids: CASKGGGQPQHF. The CDR3 DNA reads TGTGCCAGCAAGGGGGGGGGTCAGCCCCAGCATTTT.

The V call is TRBV20-1, the J call TRBJ2-4, with TRBD1 as a possible D gene (7 bases). V was pared by 8 bases and J by 4 bases, with 12 bases between. The germline V gene encodes CDR1 DFQATT and CDR2 SNEGSKA (reference sequence). This CDR3 is built from 12 residues. The CDR3 DNA reads as TGCAGTCGGAGGGACAGAAAAAACATTCAGTACTTC. It specifies CSRRDRKNIQYF.

The CDR3 DNA is TGCAGTGCCAGTATTCCTGGGAGCAATCAGCCCCAGCATTTT. Translating gives CSASIPGSNQPQHF. This sequence joins TRBV20-1 and TRBJ1-5; D is unclear. This CDR3 is 14 amino acids long. The germline V gene has CDR1 DFQATT and CDR2 SNEGSKA (reference sequence). Trimming cost V 6 bases and J 1 base, with 13 bases left between them.

The V and J genes are TRBV6-1 and TRBJ2-7; perhaps TRBD2 as D (7 bases). There are 16 residues in the CDR3. Germline CDR1 MNHNS, CDR2 SASEGT. V shed 6 bases and J shed 7 bases, with 25 bases lying between them. This CDR3 reads CASSLSPGAGVWEQYF. CDR3 sequence (DNA): TGTGCCAGCAGCCTGTCCCCGGGGGCGGGAGTCTGGGAGCAGTACTTC.

The genes are TRBV11-2 and TRBJ2-1, with 7 bases aligning to TRBD2. Germline CDR1 reads SGHAT; CDR2 reads FQNNGV. The ends lost 3 bases at V and 7 bases at J; junction bases unmatched: 9. CDR3 length: 15 amino acids. The CDR3 DNA is TGTGCCAGCAGCTTGCTAGCGGAAACGGGTAATGAGCAGTTCTTC. As protein: CASSLLAETGNEQFF.

This clonotype was detected only a few times. CDR3 sequence: CASSLTGSGNTIYF. The DNA of the CDR3 is TGTGCCAGCAGCTTAACAGGCTCCGGAAACACCATATATTTT. This chain links TRBV7-3 with TRBJ1-3; D unresolved. Trimming took off 0 bases at V and 4 bases at J, with 7 bases between the two ends. Germline values: CDR1 SGHTA, CDR2 FQGTGA. The CDR3 contains 14 residues.

The CDR3 loop reads CSVASILEGRGKNIQYF. CDR3 nucleotide sequence: TGCAGCGTCGCCTCCATTTTGGAGGGCCGGGGCAAAAACATTCAGTACTTC. The chain carries TRBV29-1 and TRBJ2-4; D may be TRBD2 (6 bases). The CDR3 is 17 residues long. Germline-derived CDR1 and CDR2 are SQVTM and ANQGSEA. Deletions cut 6 bases from V and 3 bases from J, with 24 bases between.

The chain carries TRBV5-6 and TRBJ2-1, with D uncertain. The V gene lost 1 base and the J gene lost 8 bases, with 13 bases spanning the gap. In germline, CDR1 is SGHDT, CDR2 YYEEEE. This CDR3 is 14 amino acids long. CDR3 DNA sequence: TGTGCCAGCAGCTTGCTTGGACCCTCCGATGAGCAGTTCTTC. Translating gives CASSLLGPSDEQFF.

This clonotype was observed at least ten times. The rearrangement links TRBV5-1 to TRBJ2-3, with D possibly TRBD1 on 6 matching bases. With 6 bases removed from V and 0 bases from J, the gap between germline ends came to 14 bases. CDR1 SGHRS and CDR2 YFSETQ come from the germline V gene. The CDR3 is 15 residues long. CDR3 in DNA: TGCGCCAGCACGCCACAGGGCCCGAGCACAGATACGCAGTATTTT. This codes for CASTPQGPSTDTQYF. Variable domain in full (rest from reference TRBV5-1 and TRBJ2-3): KAGVTQTPRYLIKTRGQQVTLSCSPISGHRSVSWYQQTPGQGLQFLFEYFSETQRNKGNFPGRFSGRQFSNSRSEMNVSTLELGDSALYLCASTPQGPSTDTQYFGPGTRLTVL.

The chain joins TRBV27 to TRBJ2-5; D call uncertain. The V end lost 5 bases, the J end lost 2 bases, and 12 bases lay between the germline ends. CDR3 length equals 14 residues. Germline V gene lookup returns CDR1 MNHEY and CDR2 SMNVEV (reference sequence). CDR3 loop: CASSPLGLQETQYF. The CDR3, as DNA: TGTGCCAGCAGTCCCTTAGGGTTACAAGAGACCCAGTACTTC.

This chain links TRBV20-1 with TRBJ2-5; 14 bases match TRBD2. The ends lost 5 bases at V and 3 bases at J; junction bases unmatched: 8. CDR1 is DFQATT and CDR2 is SNEGSKA in the germline V gene (reference sequence). CDR3 length equals 16 residues. This CDR3 is CSALGQTSGREETQYF. CDR3 nucleotide sequence: TGCAGTGCTCTAGGGCAGACTAGCGGGAGGGAAGAGACCCAGTACTTC.

This chain links TRBV4-1 with TRBJ2-1; 9 nucleotides agree with TRBD2. CDR1 and CDR2 (germline): MGHRA, YSYEKL. The CDR3 has 16 amino acids. V shed 4 bases and J 2 bases; nucleotides not matched to a gene: 6. CDR3: CASSRSPSGAYNEQFF. As DNA, the CDR3 is TGCGCCAGCAGCCGATCACCTAGCGGGGCCTACAATGAGCAGTTCTTC.

The CDR3 loop reads CASSMTSPPETQYF. DNA of the CDR3: TGTGCCAGCAGCATGACTAGCCCGCCCGAGACCCAGTACTTC. This chain connects TRBV12-3 or TRBV12-4 to TRBJ2-5; 7 nucleotides line up with TRBD2. With V trimmed by 6 bases and J by 5 bases, 9 bases remained unmatched. The CDR3 is 14 residues long.

This clonotype was found many times. The chain employs TRBV20-1 and TRBJ1-5; a weak D match, TRBD1 (6 bases). Trimming pared 5 bases from V and 6 bases from J, leaving 17 bases between. This CDR3 spans 14 amino acids. Germline V gives CDR1 DFQATT, CDR2 SNEGSKA (reference sequence). CDR3 in DNA: TGCAGTGCTGGGTCGGGAGAGGGGGGTCAGCCCCAGCATTTT. Amino acids: CSAGSGEGGQPQHF.

The chain couples TRBV7-2 to TRBJ2-3; D gene uncertain. The CDR3 totals 15 residues. Trimming took off 5 bases at V and 0 bases at J, with 12 bases between the two ends. CDR1 is SGHTA and CDR2 is FQGNSA in the germline V gene. The CDR3 DNA reads as TGTGCCAGCAGCCAACCCCTCAGTAGCACAGATACGCAGTATTTT. Translating gives CASSQPLSSTDTQYF.

There are many counts of this clonotype. This chain connects TRBV7-2 to TRBJ2-5; no firm D call. This CDR3 region has 14 residues. Germline-derived CDR1 and CDR2 are SGHTA and FQGNSA. V was cut by 1 base and J by 4 bases, with 10 bases left in between. This CDR3 is CASSLGTAVETQYF. The CDR3 DNA follows: TGTGCCAGCAGCTTAGGAACTGCTGTAGAGACCCAGTACTTC. The full variable domain, completed using reference TRBV7-2 and TRBJ2-5, is GAGVSQSPSNKVTEKGKDVELRCDPISGHTALYWYRQSLGQGLEFLIYFQGNSAPDKSGLPSDRFSAERTGGSVSTLTIQRTQQEDSAVYLCASSLGTAVETQYFGPGTRLLVL.

This clonotype was counted ten times or more. The V gene is TRBV9, the J gene TRBJ2-4; 12 bases line up with TRBD2. Germline V gene sequence: CDR1 SGDLS, CDR2 YYNGEE. This CDR3 contains 16 residues. Trimming took 0 bases from V and 5 from J; bases not matched to a gene: 3. The CDR3 here is CASSVDLAGGQNIQYF. In nucleotides, the CDR3 is TGTGCCAGCAGCGTAGATCTAGCGGGAGGGCAAAACATTCAGTACTTC. Full variable domain (missing parts from reference TRBV9 and TRBJ2-4): DSGVTQTPKHLITATGQRVTLRCSPRSGDLSVYWYQQSLDQGLQFLIQYYNGEERAKGNILERFSAQQFPDLHSELNLSSLELGDSALYFCASSVDLAGGQNIQYFGAGTRLSVL.

This clonotype was seen repeatedly, ten times or more. This sequence joins TRBV11-2 and TRBJ1-2, with 7 bases matching TRBD1. Per the germline V gene, CDR1 is SGHAT and CDR2 is FQNNGV. With V trimmed by 3 bases and J by 3 bases, 10 bases remained unmatched. The CDR3 contains 16 residues. The CDR3 sequence is CASSLDGQELHYGYTF. The CDR3 bases are TGTGCCAGCAGCTTGGATGGACAGGAACTCCACTATGGCTACACCTTC.

The table lists this clonotype with many counts. The chain links TRBV5-1 to TRBJ2-5; the match to TRBD2 covers 9 bases. The length of the CDR3 is 14 residues. V lost 3 bases and J lost 4; bases outside the gene matches: 4. The germline V gene encodes CDR1 SGHRS and CDR2 YFSETQ. CDR3 sequence reads: CASSSTLAGETQYF. In DNA, the CDR3 is TGCGCCAGCAGCTCGACACTAGCGGGAGAGACCCAGTACTTC.

This clonotype was counted a single time. This chain uses TRBV6-2 or TRBV6-3 with TRBJ1-6, with 9 bases identical to TRBD1. Germline V gives CDR1 MNHEY, CDR2 SVGEGT. V lost 2 bases, J lost 4 bases, and 15 bases stayed unmatched. CDR3 length: 20 amino acids. CDR3 amino acids: CASSYVGDRVSDTYNSPLHF. CDR3 coding DNA: TGTGCCAGCAGTTACGTCGGGGACAGGGTATCGGATACGTATAATTCACCCCTCCACTTT.

The chain links TRBV10-3 to TRBJ2-5, with a possible D match to TRBD2 (6 bases). This CDR3 has 15 amino acids. Per germline, CDR1 ENHRY and CDR2 SYGVKD. V lost 4 bases to trimming and J lost 0 bases, with 12 bases between them. The CDR3 DNA reads as TGTGCCATCAGTGTGGCCCGCGGGAACCAAGAGACCCAGTACTTC. Translated: CAISVARGNQETQYF.

J is TRBJ2-3 and V is TRBV4-1; D is unclear. Germline values: CDR1 MGHRA, CDR2 YSYEKL. The CDR3 is 13 residues long. V lost 0 bases, J lost 4 bases, and 5 bases lay in between. CDR3 sequence: CASSQDLADTQYF. The CDR3 DNA sequence: TGCGCCAGCAGCCAAGATTTAGCAGATACGCAGTATTTT.